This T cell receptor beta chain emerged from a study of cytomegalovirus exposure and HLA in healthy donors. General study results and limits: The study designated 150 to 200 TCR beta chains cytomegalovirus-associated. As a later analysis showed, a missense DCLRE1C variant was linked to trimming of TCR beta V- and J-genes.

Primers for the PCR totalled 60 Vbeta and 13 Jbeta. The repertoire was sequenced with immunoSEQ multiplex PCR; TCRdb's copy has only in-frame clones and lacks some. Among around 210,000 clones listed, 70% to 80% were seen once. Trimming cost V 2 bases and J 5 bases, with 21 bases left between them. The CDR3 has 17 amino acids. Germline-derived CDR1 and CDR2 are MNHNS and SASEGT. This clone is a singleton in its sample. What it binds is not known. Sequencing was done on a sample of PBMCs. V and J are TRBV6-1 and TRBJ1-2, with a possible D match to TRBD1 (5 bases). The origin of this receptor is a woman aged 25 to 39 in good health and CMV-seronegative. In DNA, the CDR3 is TGTGCCAGCAGTGAACTGGTTTTTGGGCCAGGGACTTATGGCTACACCTTC. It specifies CASSELVFGPGTYGYTF.